These 3 T cell receptor beta chains share one sample of origin, sequenced in a study of cytomegalovirus exposure and HLA in healthy donors listed by TCRdb under 2017. Libraries came from the immunoSEQ multiplex PCR assay. TCRdb stores this immuneACCESS table with in-frame sequences only. Part of the clones is absent; in the studies checked, under half of the shortfall reflects unresolved V genes, and no reason is known for the rest. Within this sample are 260,000 or so clones, with about 92% of them counted one time only. Of the sample, 3.1% is held by the ten largest clones. The sequencing input was PBMCs. The source of these receptors is a woman between 25 and 40 years old in good health and CMV-seronegative.

The V gene is TRBV7-9, the J gene TRBJ1-4; tentative D call: TRBD1 (6 bases). Trimming took 4 bases from V and 2 from J, leaving 17 bases between them. Germline CDR1 reads SEHNR; CDR2 reads FQNEAQ (reference sequence). The CDR3 is 17 amino acids. The DNA of the CDR3 is TGTGCCAGCAGCTATGGGACAAGGGGATCGACTAATGAAAAACTGTTTTTT. It translates to CASSYGTRGSTNEKLFF. The whole variable domain, remainder taken from reference TRBV7-9 and TRBJ1-4, is DTGVSQNPRHKITKRGQNVTFRCDPISEHNRLYWYRQTLGQGPEFLTYFQNEAQLEKSRLLSDRFSAERPKGSFSTLEIQRTEQGDSAMYLCASSYGTRGSTNEKLFFGSGTQLSVL.

As concerns this clone: Additional DNA sequences in this sample encode the identical CDR3. The genes are TRBV28 and TRBJ2-2; D is unclear. CDR3 size: 13 residues. Trimming stripped 3 bases from V and 4 bases from J, with 6 bases between. The germline gives CDR1 MDHEN, CDR2 SYDVKM. The CDR3 DNA reads TGTGCCAGCAGTTTTGGTGTCACCGGGGAGCTGTTTTTT. Residues: CASSFGVTGELFF.

Turning to this clone: This sample also contains other DNA sequences that code for the same CDR3. V usage is TRBV5-1 and J usage is TRBJ2-3; D is perhaps TRBD2 (6 bases). Deletions cut 0 bases from V and 4 bases from J, with 9 bases between. Per germline, CDR1 SGHRS and CDR2 YFSETQ. The CDR3 runs 14 residues. The CDR3 coding sequence is TGCGCCAGCAGCTTGGCGGGCGGGGCAGATACGCAGTATTTT. Residues: CASSLAGGADTQYF.